This T cell receptor (beta chain) appears in the sequencing data of a study of cytomegalovirus exposure and HLA in healthy donors (dated 2017 in TCRdb). Background on the whole study: An earlier analysis of 587 of the donors reported approximately 280 Gb of sequence data and 95 million to 120 million unique TCR beta sequences obtained from about 170 million T cells. An early release covering about 600 HLA-typed donors comprised approximately 300 gigabases of sequencing data and tens of millions of unique TCR sequences. Among the roughly 390 genotyped donors, around 81% belonged to the genetic ancestry cluster associated with self-reported Caucasian donors. The aim of the study was to test whether cataloging public T cell receptors could identify signatures of past pathogen exposure. The study profiled the T cell repertoires of 500 to 800 subjects by immunosequencing and related them to cytomegalovirus serostatus. Besides the first cohort of roughly 700 subjects, a separate validation cohort made up of some 110 different subjects was used. High-throughput TCR immunosequencing, statistical association of individual TCRs with disease status, and machine learning were combined to predict cytomegalovirus infection status. A later analysis re-analyzed previously published TCR beta repertoires from approximately 670 donors and added high-resolution HLA genotyping to study TCR occurrence patterns. Rather than using new phenotypic data, the later analysis identified candidate immune exposures from TCR beta sequences and from how often those sequences occurred across donors. In an earlier analysis of more than 550 of the donors, high-throughput TCR beta sequencing was used to judge whether each TCR beta V gene segment behaved as functional or pseudogenic. Donor age, sex, ethnicity and CMV serostatus were collected together with the repertoire data. A later genetic analysis used genome-wide SNP genotypes for about 60% of the roughly 670 donors, treating that subset as a discovery cohort. All discovery cohort repertoires had been generated on a single sequencing platform. Class I and class II HLA loci were covered by the typing at four-digit resolution. The number of donors typed differed by locus, with roughly 629-640 for A, B, C, DRB1 and DQB1, 522 for DQA1, under 610 for DPA1, and approximately 470 for DPB1. Because of strong linkage in the cohort, a handful of DR-DQ haplotypes were treated as single units for association and clustering. Among roughly 400 genotyped donors of the cohort, an average of approximately 200,000 unique TCR beta nucleotide sequences was sequenced per donor, of which approximately 19% were non-productive. The research as a whole found: When HLA alleles, especially DR and DQ, strongly co-occurred, TCR associations were difficult to assign to individual alleles. According to a later analysis, parvovirus B19, influenza, CMV and Epstein-Barr virus appeared linked to several top co-occurrence clusters. In a later analysis, 16,951 TCR beta sequences were associated with specific HLA alleles at a false discovery rate of 0.05. An earlier analysis of approximately 500 of the donors showed that most TCR beta V segments appeared in productive rearrangements either about 87% or about 30% of the time, which broadly matched IMGT annotations. Sequencing depth was assumed to be roughly uniform across donors in the presence/absence analyses, though that assumption may not hold. Because counts were too low, roughly 16 rarely observed V segments, including chromosome 9 orphons, were excluded from the earlier analysis of 587 of the donors. The classifier was reported to diagnose cytomegalovirus status with high specificity and sensitivity in both the original and validation cohorts. In a later genetic analysis, fewer N-insertions in productive TCRs were reported among donors in an Asian-associated ancestry cluster than the roughly 700-donor mean. A further reported finding was that TCR beta sequences accurately predicted the HLA-A and HLA-B alleles for most subjects in the first cohort. Linkage disequilibrium might explain the correlated functional status among segregating V segments, but an unknown experimental factor could not be ruled out. According to a later analysis, TCR association rates differed among HLA loci, with DRB1 alleles showing the most associated TCRs and HLA-C alleles showing the fewest. A few of the identified cytomegalovirus-associated TCR beta chains were confirmed in vitro to be specific for cytomegalovirus antigens. The authors suggested that the approach could potentially be extended to other disease states and immunological phenotypes. In this cohort, only TCR beta chains were sequenced, and detectable features were limited by the absence of alpha or paired-chain data. V-gene and J-gene trimming of TCR beta chains was associated with a missense DCLRE1C variant in a later genetic analysis, and the association was replicated in an independent cohort. A later analysis found that HLA-associated TCR beta chains were more clonally expanded and had lower generation probabilities than equally common non-associated chains. The study gave a list of under 200 TCR beta chains associated with cytomegalovirus. Most TCR sequences were observed very rarely across donors, whereas some public TCRs were present in many individuals. CMV serostatus was the only immune exposure information available for the cohort. Because the 87-base-pair reads could not distinguish some IMGT-functional V segments, including TRBV6-2 and TRBV6-3, those segments were excluded. In a later analysis, most CMV-associated TCR beta chains were found to appear HLA-restricted, with HLA associations seemingly driven largely by CMV exposure. A group of highly shared sequence variants was considered likely to be a technical artifact of the sequencing pipeline. Because HLA typing was missing for some donors at each locus, association tests included only the typed subset.

The cohort comprised 550 to 700 healthy bone marrow donors. Cohort members were all nominally healthy when sampled, although unrecorded immune exposures were likely present. The donor was CMV seropositive and belonged to the group of 250 to 300 seropositive cohort members. A peripheral blood sample was provided by each donor, and peripheral blood mononuclear cells were used for TCR beta sequencing. The Qiagen DNeasy Blood Extraction Kit was used to extract genomic DNA from the blood cell samples. Library preparation used the immunoSEQ multiplex PCR assay. The multiplex PCR relied on a mix of 60 forward primers for TCR Vbeta segments and 13 reverse primers for TCR Jbeta segments. A multiplex PCR assay on genomic DNA amplified the CDR3 region of rearranged TCR beta genes. The Illumina HiSeq System was used to sequence the amplified TCR beta libraries as 87-base-pair reads. In the original analysis: Across the 600 to 700 repertoires, a later analysis counted tens of millions of unique TCR beta chains, 9 million to 14 million of which were shared by at least two donors. Raw reads were error-corrected and collapsed into unique sequences with a nearest-neighbor algorithm that merged closely related sequences to remove PCR and sequencing errors. CDR3 sequences were aligned to IMGT reference sequences to assign V, D and J gene segments. For a sequence to be retained, a match of at least six nucleotides to both a V gene segment and a J gene segment was required. A rearrangement counted as productive if the CDR3 had no stop codons and remained in frame with V and J, and every other rearrangement counted as non-productive. CDR3 was defined by IMGT convention, running from the second conserved V-encoded cysteine to the conserved J-encoded phenylalanine. In an earlier analysis of around 570 of the donors, sequences lacking an unambiguous match to a single V gene segment were excluded. An earlier analysis of under 750 of the donors called V segments functional above 56.7% productive rearrangements and segregating when the between-donor standard deviation exceeded 5%. To diagnose cytomegalovirus status from the catalog of TCR beta chain sequences, a statistical classification framework was built. In a later analysis, V and J genes were assigned by comparing TCR nucleotide sequences against IMGT/GENE-DB human TR gene sequences. In a later analysis, CDR3 sequences and most-parsimonious VDJ recombination scenarios were assigned using the TCRdist pipeline. In a later analysis, each TCR beta chain was defined by its CDR3 amino acid sequence together with its V-gene family, and reads without a unique V-gene family were excluded. A later analysis removed 592 highly shared, low-generation-probability nucleotide sequences to deal with suspected cross-contamination and a sequencing artifact. In a later analysis, a clonal expansion index was calculated for each public chain from normalized within-repertoire ranks of inferred template counts. Generation probabilities in a later analysis came from a VDJ recombination model fitted to out-of-frame rearrangements, and those results were checked against IGoR. In a later analysis, TCR-TCR, TCR-HLA and TCR-CMV co-occurrence was scored with hypergeometric tests, and a repertoire-size bias correction was applied to TCR pairs. In a later analysis, false discovery rates were estimated by permuting HLA or CMV assignments 20 times. In a later analysis, co-occurring TCRs were grouped using DBSCAN, and TCRdist sequence similarity was added for clustering within HLA-allele-positive subsets. Co-occurrence clustering excluded repertoires with fewer than 30,000 or more than 120,000 public chains, plus five with anomalous nucleotide sharing. This is the immuneACCESS table as TCRdb keeps it, with only in-frame sequences that have V and J called. A part of the clones is gone; compared with another copy, unresolved V genes explain less than half, and the rest is unexplained. The D gene and trimming were derived from the DNA, and the V and J assignments and clone size from that table. This sample's table contains tens of thousands of clones. The leading ten clones occupy 4% to 5.5% of the sample.

A note on this clone: Its antigen specificity is not known.

The CDR3, cysteine through phenylalanine, is 15 amino acids long. The only DNA kept is the CDR3, 45 bases in frame from the first base. V gives up 5 bases and J gives up 7 bases, and the segment between their germline ends measures 20 bases. The germline V gene encodes CDR1 MNHEY and CDR2 SVGAGI. The rearranged chain carries TRBV6-5 and TRBJ2-5, and perhaps TRBD1 as D gene, on 7 matching bases. The clonotype comes from a woman aged 40-49 years in good health and CMV-seropositive. The sequenced sample was PBMCs. The CDR3 region: CASSTPSGGGATQYF. The DNA is TGTGCCAGCAGTACCCCCTCAGGGGGAGGTGCGACCCAGTACTTC.